This TCR beta chain appears in the sequencing data of a study of cytomegalovirus exposure and HLA in healthy donors. For the study at large: Later, an analysis reported that the 130 or so validation repertoires had used the same platform as the approximately 600 first-cohort repertoires.

Data came from immunoSEQ multiplex PCR; TCRdb stores just in-frame clones and leaves some out. The sample consists of around 80,000 clones, around 96% of them appearing once. Study-level points and caveats: TCR sequences were mostly rare, though some public TCRs occurred in many donors.

As for this clone: Its antigen is currently unknown.

Material: PBMCs. The receptor was derived from a woman under 30 in good health and CMV-seronegative.

Written as DNA, the CDR3 is TGTGCCAGTAGTATAGGACTAGCGGGGATTTACGAGCAGTACTTC. Its translation: CASSIGLAGIYEQYF. The chain links TRBV19 to TRBJ2-7, with 11 bases that match TRBD2. The CDR3 consists of 15 residues. Germline lookup yields CDR1 LNHDA and CDR2 SQIVND (reference sequence). After removal of 1 base from V and 4 bases from J, the junction contained 3 bases not matched to a gene.